This is a list of T cell receptor beta chains from one sample in a study of post-analysis software for immune sequencing data. TCRdb analysed the PCR reads with MiXCR anew, one entry per CDR3 protein. The table has under 650,000 distinct CDR3 sequences, 44% seen once. The sequencing input was blood. The receptors come from a girl aged 10-17 years with multiple sclerosis. CDR3s include the opening cysteine and the closing phenylalanine or tryptophan. The D gene is left open where the match is weak. Only some rows state a clone size, as once, few, many or a class for expanded clones.

V	J	D	size	CDR3	DNA
TRBV2	TRBJ2-1	.	few	CASMEGDGAYNEQFF	TGTGCCAGCATGGAGGGTGACGGAGCATACAATGAGCAGTTCTTC
TRBV5-6	TRBJ2-7	.	.	CASSLVTSGPGPYEQYF	TGTGCCAGCAGCTTGGTCACTTCGGGCCCGGGGCCCTACGAGCAGTACTTC
TRBV4-1	TRBJ1-1	.	.	CASSPGPTTNTEAFF	TGCGCCAGCAGCCCGGGCCCCACAACCAACACTGAAGCTTTCTTT
TRBV13	TRBJ2-1	.	.	CASSLGPPGLHEQFF	TGTGCCAGCAGCTTAGGACCTCCGGGACTTCATGAGCAGTTCTTC
TRBV4-1	TRBJ2-1	TRBD2	few	CASSRALAGGDNEQFF	TGCGCCAGCAGCCGCGCACTAGCGGGAGGAGACAATGAGCAGTTCTTC
TRBV6-6	TRBJ2-3	.	.	CASTKDPQGFTDTQYF	TGTGCCAGCACCAAGGACCCCCAGGGGTTCACAGATACGCAGTATTTT
TRBV24-1	TRBJ1-1	.	.	CATSDVGAEAFF	TGTGCCACCAGTGATGTGGGGGCAGAAGCTTTCTTT
TRBV4-1	TRBJ2-7	.	.	CASSQADRLRSYEQYF	TGCGCCAGCAGCCAAGCAGACAGGTTAAGGTCCTACGAGCAGTACTTC
TRBV24-1	TRBJ2-3	TRBD1	few	CATSAIVQGGTDTQYF	TGTGCCACCAGTGCGATTGTCCAGGGGGGCACAGATACGCAGTATTTT
TRBV6-2/TRBV6-3	TRBJ1-1	.	.	CASSYGLWTEAFF	TGTGCCAGCAGTTACGGCTTGTGGACTGAAGCTTTCTTT
TRBV29-1	TRBJ2-1	TRBD1	.	CSVGKQGQYEQFF	TGCAGCGTTGGAAAACAGGGGCAGTACGAGCAGTTCTTC
TRBV5-1	TRBJ2-7	TRBD2	many	CASSSRPLTSGDYEQYF	TGCGCCAGCAGCTCAAGACCTCTGACTAGCGGGGATTACGAGCAGTACTTC
TRBV20-1	TRBJ2-3	.	.	CSAWDLTTDTQYF	TGCAGTGCTTGGGACTTGACTACAGATACGCAGTATTTT
TRBV3-1	TRBJ2-7	.	many	CASSQTRGAYEQYF	TGTGCCAGCAGCCAAACCAGGGGAGCCTACGAGCAGTACTTC
TRBV27	TRBJ1-1	.	.	CASSTGGTEAFF	TGTGCCAGCAGTACCGGGGGAACTGAAGCTTTCTTT
TRBV6-4	TRBJ1-1	TRBD1	.	CASSDSGIWTGPHSKGEAFF	TGTGCCAGCAGTGACTCGGGGATTTGGACAGGGCCTCACTCCAAGGGTGAAGCTTTCTTT
TRBV12-3/TRBV12-4	TRBJ2-7	.	.	CASSRPGREQYF	TGTGCCAGCAGTCGCCCGGGGCGCGAGCAGTACTTC
TRBV28	TRBJ1-5	.	.	CASSSLGGVGQPQHF	TGTGCCAGCAGTTCTCTCGGGGGCGTTGGTCAGCCCCAGCATTTT
TRBV10-3	TRBJ2-7	TRBD2	.	CAISEIAGTSYEQYF	TGTGCCATCAGTGAAATAGCGGGGACTTCCTACGAGCAGTACTTC
TRBV29-1	TRBJ2-7	TRBD1	.	CSVDRGSYNEQYF	TGCAGCGTCGACAGGGGATCCTACAATGAGCAGTACTTC
TRBV20-1	TRBJ2-3	.	few	CSARASRHSSTDTQYF	TGCAGTGCTAGAGCCAGCCGACACTCTAGCACAGATACGCAGTATTTT
TRBV29-1	TRBJ2-1	.	.	CSVTGLGNEQFF	TGCAGCGTTACAGGGTTGGGCAATGAGCAGTTCTTC
TRBV12-3/TRBV12-4	TRBJ1-1	.	.	CASRLDGLNTEAFF	TGTGCCAGCAGACTGGACGGGTTGAACACTGAAGCTTTCTTT
TRBV27	TRBJ2-7	.	.	CASSSKYAGAGDEQYF	TGTGCCAGCAGTTCCAAATATGCCGGGGCCGGAGACGAGCAGTACTTC
TRBV15	TRBJ2-3	.	few	CATSTDRRSSEDTQYF	TGTGCCACCAGCACAGACAGAAGGTCATCCGAAGATACGCAGTATTTT
TRBV5-1	TRBJ2-5	TRBD1	.	CASTLNVGGVETQYF	TGCGCCAGCACCTTGAACGTAGGGGGCGTAGAGACCCAGTACTTC
TRBV7-9	TRBJ1-2	.	.	CASSSHRYGYTF	TGTGCCAGCAGCTCCCATCGGTATGGCTACACCTTC
TRBV12-3/TRBV12-4	TRBJ2-2	.	.	CASQEADTGELFF	TGTGCCAGCCAAGAGGCTGACACCGGGGAGCTGTTTTTT
TRBV29-1	TRBJ1-1	.	.	CSVVGGENTEAFF	TGCAGCGTTGTTGGGGGGGAGAACACTGAAGCTTTCTTT
TRBV7-7	TRBJ2-1	.	few	CASSLAEQLNEQFF	TGTGCCAGCAGCTTAGCGGAACAGTTAAATGAGCAGTTCTTC
TRBV18	TRBJ1-1	.	few	CASSPTAGLTEAFF	TGTGCCAGCTCGCCGACTGCAGGGTTGACTGAAGCTTTCTTT
TRBV5-5	TRBJ2-5	.	.	CASSLGGLDQETQYF	TGTGCCAGCAGCTTGGGAGGACTGGACCAAGAGACCCAGTACTTC
TRBV29-1	TRBJ2-3	.	few	CSGRGSDTQYF	TGCAGCGGCAGAGGGTCAGATACGCAGTATTTT
TRBV24-1	TRBJ2-3	.	.	CATSAPITRGVSTDTQYF	TGTGCCACCAGTGCCCCTATCACTCGCGGGGTTAGCACAGATACGCAGTATTTT
TRBV29-1	TRBJ1-4	.	.	CSVVGGGRGKLFF	TGCAGCGTTGTCGGGGGTGGGAGAGGAAAACTGTTTTTT
TRBV5-1	TRBJ2-7	.	few	CASSPTGSPYEQYF	TGCGCCAGCAGCCCCACGGGGAGTCCCTACGAGCAGTACTTC
TRBV7-9	TRBJ2-1	TRBD2	.	CASSLGGRDEQFF	TGTGCCAGCAGCTTAGGAGGGAGGGATGAGCAGTTCTTC
TRBV29-1	TRBJ2-3	.	few	CSVGKRDGDTQYF	TGCAGCGTTGGGAAGAGGGACGGAGATACGCAGTATTTT
TRBV7-2	TRBJ1-6	.	.	CASSLSGSQYSPLHF	TGTGCCAGCAGCTTAAGTGGCTCCCAATATTCACCCCTCCACTTT
TRBV10-3	TRBJ2-7	.	many	CATGHTGSEQYF	TGTGCCACCGGCCATACAGGGAGCGAGCAGTACTTC
TRBV25-1	TRBJ2-1	.	.	CASSDPTQGSYNEQFF	TGTGCCAGCAGTGATCCCACACAGGGCTCCTACAATGAGCAGTTCTTC
TRBV18	TRBJ1-5	.	.	CASSQDRGRQPQHF	TGTGCCAGCTCACAGGACAGAGGGAGGCAGCCCCAGCATTTT
TRBV3-1	TRBJ2-1	.	.	CASSQDPAGYNEQFF	TGTGCCAGCAGCCAAGATCCGGCAGGCTACAATGAGCAGTTCTTC
TRBV12-3/TRBV12-4	TRBJ1-1	.	few	CASNTTPGRVNTEAFF	TGTGCCAGCAACACAACCCCGGGACGGGTGAACACTGAAGCTTTCTTT
TRBV10-3	TRBJ2-1	.	.	CAISGTTNNEQFF	TGTGCCATCAGCGGGACAACGAACAATGAGCAGTTCTTC
TRBV4-1	TRBJ1-5	.	.	CASSQEPLPQPQHF	TGCGCCAGCAGCCAAGAGCCCCTACCTCAGCCCCAGCATTTT
TRBV29-1	TRBJ1-2	.	few	CSVEGRGTSYGYTF	TGCAGCGTTGAAGGGAGGGGGACCTCCTATGGCTACACCTTC
TRBV7-2	TRBJ1-2	.	.	CASSPSSGGGNYGYTF	TGTGCCAGCAGCCCCTCATCGGGGGGCGGCAACTATGGCTACACCTTC